This T cell receptor beta chain was recovered during a study of T cells in Graves' hyperthyroidism and ophthalmopathy. General observations from the study: Stable hyperthyroidism was told apart from ophthalmopathy by a model built on 13 V-J features.

Authors of the study amplified TCR beta CDR3 regions from RNA transcripts. Carried out on the TCR CDR3, a first-round RT-PCR used the HTBI primer set. TCRdb itself ran the multiplex PCR reads through MiXCR, one entry per CDR3 protein. The sample lists tens of thousands of distinct CDR3 sequences; 49% were seen once. Many counts were recorded for this clonotype. The antigen is undetermined. On the basis of clinical symptoms, serum thyroxine and TRAb, thyroid ultrasound and orbital computed tomography, diagnoses were made. The study collected blood at first hyperthyroidism diagnosis, before any ophthalmopathy symptoms arose. V lost 6 bases, J lost 3 bases, and 13 bases lay in between. Germline CDR1 reads DFQATT; CDR2 reads SNEGSKA (reference sequence). The CDR3 consists of 13 residues.

This rearrangement joins TRBV20-1 to TRBJ2-3; D is unclear. Sequenced material: blood. The receptor comes from a woman in her forties or fifties with Graves' hyperthyroidism that later progressed to Graves' ophthalmopathy. CDR3 in DNA: TGCAGTGCCGACAAGTCTGGTACAGATACGCAGTATTTT. The encoded protein is CSADKSGTDTQYF.